This is a list of T cell receptor beta chains from one sample in a study of blood T cell repertoires in COVID-19. Sequenced by immunoSEQ multiplex PCR; TCRdb stores in-frame clones only, minus some. This sample yields tens of thousands of clones, of which 75% to 90% are seen a single time; roughly 12% belongs to the top ten. The sequenced sample was peripheral blood. These receptors originate from a human donor in a cohort sampled during active COVID-19. The CDR3 runs from the conserved cysteine through the conserved F or W. The order of the fields is clone size, V gene, D gene, J gene, CDR3 DNA, CDR3 protein. The D gene is left open where the match is weak. Rows give clone size only sometimes, using once, few, many, or a class for an expanded clone.

clone size: .
V gene: TRBV11-2
D gene: TRBD1
J gene: TRBJ1-5
CDR3 DNA: TGTGCCAGCAGCCCCGACAGGGGTGAGCCCCAGCATTTT
CDR3 protein: CASSPDRGEPQHF

clone size: .
V gene: TRBV19
D gene: TRBD1
J gene: TRBJ1-1
CDR3 DNA: TGTGCCAGTAGTATAGGAGGGGGACAGGGGCGACCGTACACTGAAGCTTTCTTT
CDR3 protein: CASSIGGGQGRPYTEAFF

clone size: .
V gene: TRBV14
D gene: .
J gene: TRBJ1-2
CDR3 DNA: TGTGCCAGCAGCCACCAGGACACTTGGATTTTAGACTACACCTTC
CDR3 protein: CASSHQDTWILDYTF

clone size: few
V gene: TRBV14
D gene: .
J gene: TRBJ1-1
CDR3 DNA: TGTGCCAGCAGCCAAGTCCTCCTAGGCACTGAAGCTTTCTTT
CDR3 protein: CASSQVLLGTEAFF

clone size: .
V gene: TRBV19
D gene: .
J gene: TRBJ1-2
CDR3 DNA: TGTGCCAGTACTAATTTGCGGCGTGGCGGGAGCTATGGCTACACCTTC
CDR3 protein: CASTNLRRGGSYGYTF

clone size: .
V gene: TRBV4-3
D gene: TRBD1
J gene: TRBJ2-1
CDR3 DNA: TGCGCCAGCAGCCAAGCAGGGGGAGAAGAGCAGTTCTTC
CDR3 protein: CASSQAGGEEQFF

clone size: .
V gene: TRBV19
D gene: TRBD1
J gene: TRBJ2-7
CDR3 DNA: TGTGCCAGTAGTAAGTCGGGACAGGCATCCTACGAGCAGTACTTC
CDR3 protein: CASSKSGQASYEQYF

clone size: once
V gene: TRBV5-4
D gene: TRBD1
J gene: TRBJ1-1
CDR3 DNA: TGTGCCAGCAGCTTAATGCAGGGGGCGTCTAACACTGAAGCTTTCTTT
CDR3 protein: CASSLMQGASNTEAFF

clone size: .
V gene: TRBV19
D gene: .
J gene: TRBJ1-2
CDR3 DNA: TGTGCCAGTAGTAATTTGGGGGCTGCTAACTATGGCTACACCTTC
CDR3 protein: CASSNLGAANYGYTF

clone size: .
V gene: TRBV20-1
D gene: .
J gene: TRBJ2-7
CDR3 DNA: TGCAGTGCTAGTACAGGGCGATTAATACACGAGCAGTACTTC
CDR3 protein: CSASTGRLIHEQYF

clone size: .
V gene: TRBV14
D gene: TRBD1
J gene: TRBJ2-3
CDR3 DNA: TGTGCCAGCAGCAGAAACCAGGGGGCCCGCACAGATACGCAGTATTTT
CDR3 protein: CASSRNQGARTDTQYF

clone size: .
V gene: TRBV2
D gene: .
J gene: TRBJ2-6
CDR3 DNA: TGTGCCAGCAGTGAATTCGAGGGCCCGCTAACTGGGGCCAACGTCCTGACTTTC
CDR3 protein: CASSEFEGPLTGANVLTF

clone size: .
V gene: TRBV4-3
D gene: .
J gene: TRBJ1-2
CDR3 DNA: TGCGCCAGCAGCCGAGCGGGAGACACCTTCTATGGCTACACCTTC
CDR3 protein: CASSRAGDTFYGYTF

clone size: .
V gene: TRBV7-2
D gene: .
J gene: TRBJ1-1
CDR3 DNA: TGTGCCAGCAACCTAGGACACCAGAACACTGAAGCTTTCTTT
CDR3 protein: CASNLGHQNTEAFF

clone size: .
V gene: TRBV10-3
D gene: .
J gene: TRBJ1-5
CDR3 DNA: TGTGCCATCAGTGAAAGACAGTTAGATCAGCCCCAGCATTTT
CDR3 protein: CAISERQLDQPQHF

clone size: .
V gene: TRBV7-2
D gene: .
J gene: TRBJ1-3
CDR3 DNA: TGTGCCAGCAGCTTAGCTGGAGGGGTTGGAAACACCATATATTTT
CDR3 protein: CASSLAGGVGNTIYF

clone size: .
V gene: TRBV19
D gene: .
J gene: TRBJ1-2
CDR3 DNA: TGTGCCAGTAGTATACACGGGTACTATGGCTACACCTTC
CDR3 protein: CASSIHGYYGYTF

clone size: .
V gene: TRBV13
D gene: TRBD1
J gene: TRBJ2-1
CDR3 DNA: TGTGCCAGCAGCTTAGTTGGGACAGCAATTTCTTCCAATGAGCAGTTCTTC
CDR3 protein: CASSLVGTAISSNEQFF

clone size: .
V gene: TRBV2
D gene: TRBD1
J gene: TRBJ1-4
CDR3 DNA: TGTGCCAGCAGACCAGACAGGGGCATGGGCGAAAAACTGTTTTTT
CDR3 protein: CASRPDRGMGEKLFF

clone size: .
V gene: TRBV6-5
D gene: .
J gene: TRBJ1-1
CDR3 DNA: TGTGCCAGCAATGTCCGCAGGATGAACACTGAAGCTTTCTTT
CDR3 protein: CASNVRRMNTEAFF

clone size: .
V gene: TRBV2
D gene: .
J gene: TRBJ2-7
CDR3 DNA: TGTGCCAGTTCCCCCCCAGCGGGCGGTGGTACCACAGCCTACGAGCAGTACTTC
CDR3 protein: CASSPPAGGGTTAYEQYF

clone size: once
V gene: TRBV3-1/TRBV3-2
D gene: .
J gene: TRBJ1-5
CDR3 DNA: TGTGCCAGCAGCCAAGATCCAAATCAGCCCCAGCATTTT
CDR3 protein: CASSQDPNQPQHF

clone size: .
V gene: TRBV4-3
D gene: .
J gene: TRBJ1-4
CDR3 DNA: TGCGCCAGCAGCCAGCACAGGGCGGTGAGTGAAAAACTGTTTTTT
CDR3 protein: CASSQHRAVSEKLFF

clone size: few
V gene: TRBV29-1
D gene: TRBD1
J gene: TRBJ2-7
CDR3 DNA: TGCAGCGTGGGGGGACAGGGGAGCTCCTACGAGCAGTACTTC
CDR3 protein: CSVGGQGSSYEQYF

clone size: .
V gene: TRBV27
D gene: .
J gene: TRBJ1-2
CDR3 DNA: TGTGCCAGCAGTTCCCGGGGTAAGGGCTATGGCTACACCTTC
CDR3 protein: CASSSRGKGYGYTF

clone size: .
V gene: TRBV6-5
D gene: .
J gene: TRBJ1-2
CDR3 DNA: TGTGCCAGCAGTTACTCAGGAGTTTTTAACTATGGCTACACCTTC
CDR3 protein: CASSYSGVFNYGYTF

clone size: .
V gene: TRBV5-5
D gene: TRBD2
J gene: TRBJ2-7
CDR3 DNA: TGTGCCAGCAGCCCCGGGACTAGCGGGGGGGCCTCGGCATACGAGCAGTACTTC
CDR3 protein: CASSPGTSGGASAYEQYF

clone size: .
V gene: TRBV6-2/TRBV6-3
D gene: .
J gene: TRBJ2-3
CDR3 DNA: TGTGCCAGCAGTTACGTCCTACGGGGCACAGATACGCAGTATTTT
CDR3 protein: CASSYVLRGTDTQYF

clone size: .
V gene: TRBV3-1/TRBV3-2
D gene: .
J gene: TRBJ1-1
CDR3 DNA: TGTGCCAGCAGCCTTTCGGGGGGGCCGGGTGAAGCTTTCTTT
CDR3 protein: CASSLSGGPGEAFF

clone size: few
V gene: TRBV6-5
D gene: .
J gene: TRBJ2-7
CDR3 DNA: TGTGCCAGCAGATTAGGGGGACCCTCCTACGAGCAGTACTTC
CDR3 protein: CASRLGGPSYEQYF

clone size: .
V gene: TRBV11-3
D gene: TRBD1
J gene: TRBJ2-3
CDR3 DNA: TGTGCCAGCAGCGCTGGGACAGTTAGCACAGATACGCAGTATTTT
CDR3 protein: CASSAGTVSTDTQYF

clone size: .
V gene: TRBV4-1
D gene: TRBD1
J gene: TRBJ1-2
CDR3 DNA: TGCGCCAGCAGCCAACTACAGGGGATATATGGCTACACCTTC
CDR3 protein: CASSQLQGIYGYTF

clone size: .
V gene: TRBV5-6
D gene: .
J gene: TRBJ1-2
CDR3 DNA: TGTGCCAGCAGCTTGGGATTGCAGGCTGGCTACACCTTC
CDR3 protein: CASSLGLQAGYTF

clone size: .
V gene: TRBV6-5
D gene: .
J gene: TRBJ1-5
CDR3 DNA: TGTGCCAGCAGTCAATTTAACAGGGTCAATCAGCCCCAGCATTTT
CDR3 protein: CASSQFNRVNQPQHF

clone size: .
V gene: TRBV30
D gene: .
J gene: TRBJ2-3
CDR3 DNA: TGTGCCTGGAGTGTACATCCCAGGGCGTCAGATACGCAGTATTTT
CDR3 protein: CAWSVHPRASDTQYF

clone size: .
V gene: TRBV7-3
D gene: .
J gene: TRBJ1-1
CDR3 DNA: TGTGCCAGCAGCTTATCCTCAGGGCCGGTTGGAGCTTTCTTT
CDR3 protein: CASSLSSGPVGAFF

clone size: .
V gene: TRBV5-1
D gene: TRBD2
J gene: TRBJ2-7
CDR3 DNA: TGCGCCAGCAGCTTGGGGGGGACTAGCGGATTCTCCTACGAGCAGTACTTC
CDR3 protein: CASSLGGTSGFSYEQYF

clone size: .
V gene: TRBV9
D gene: TRBD1
J gene: TRBJ2-6
CDR3 DNA: TGTGCCAGCAGCAACCCGGGACAGGGTTCTGGGGCCAACGTCCTGACTTTC
CDR3 protein: CASSNPGQGSGANVLTF

clone size: once
V gene: TRBV7-3
D gene: .
J gene: TRBJ1-2
CDR3 DNA: TGTGCCAGCAGCTTAGGACATCAGGGCTTGTCTTCCGGCTACACCTTC
CDR3 protein: CASSLGHQGLSSGYTF

clone size: once
V gene: TRBV7-9
D gene: TRBD1
J gene: TRBJ1-4
CDR3 DNA: TGTGCCAGCACCCTGGCCGGACAGGGAGGGGAAAAACTGTTTTTT
CDR3 protein: CASTLAGQGGEKLFF

clone size: once
V gene: TRBV6-2/TRBV6-3
D gene: TRBD2
J gene: TRBJ2-5
CDR3 DNA: TGTGCCAGCAGTTTCACAGCGGGGGGGCGTCAAGAGACCCAGTACTTC
CDR3 protein: CASSFTAGGRQETQYF

clone size: .
V gene: TRBV18
D gene: TRBD1
J gene: TRBJ2-7
CDR3 DNA: TGTGCCAGCTCACCACCGGAGACAGGGACGTACTTC
CDR3 protein: CASSPPETGTYF

clone size: .
V gene: TRBV28
D gene: TRBD1
J gene: TRBJ1-3
CDR3 DNA: TGTGCCAGCAGGACGGACAGGGAGTTTGGAAACACCATATATTTT
CDR3 protein: CASRTDREFGNTIYF

clone size: .
V gene: TRBV9
D gene: TRBD1
J gene: TRBJ1-3
CDR3 DNA: TGTGCCAGCAGCGTGGGACAGGGGGCACTTGCTGGAAACACCATATATTTT
CDR3 protein: CASSVGQGALAGNTIYF